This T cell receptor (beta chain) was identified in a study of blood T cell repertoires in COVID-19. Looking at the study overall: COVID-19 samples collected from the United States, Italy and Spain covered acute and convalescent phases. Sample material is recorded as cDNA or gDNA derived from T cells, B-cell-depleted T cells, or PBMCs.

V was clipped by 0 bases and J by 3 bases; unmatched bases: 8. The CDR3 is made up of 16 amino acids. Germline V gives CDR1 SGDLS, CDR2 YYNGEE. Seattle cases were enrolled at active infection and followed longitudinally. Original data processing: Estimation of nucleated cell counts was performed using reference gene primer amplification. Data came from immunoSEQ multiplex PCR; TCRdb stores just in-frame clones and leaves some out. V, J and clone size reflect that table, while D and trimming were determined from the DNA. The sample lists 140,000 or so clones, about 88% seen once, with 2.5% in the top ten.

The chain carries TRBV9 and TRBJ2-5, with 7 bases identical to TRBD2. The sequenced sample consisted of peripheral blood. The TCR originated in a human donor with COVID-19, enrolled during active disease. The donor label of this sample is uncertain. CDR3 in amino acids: CASSVGGAGREETQYF. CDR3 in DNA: TGTGCCAGCAGCGTAGGTGGAGCGGGGAGGGAAGAGACCCAGTACTTC.